This entry lists 3 T cell receptor beta chains sequenced from one sample in a study of naive and memory T cell subsets. Amplification of ligated cDNA took four PCR rounds with SP2 and nested alpha and beta constant primers. TCRdb independently ran MiXCR on the 5' RACE reads; one entry per CDR3 protein. The table includes about 48,000 distinct CDR3 sequences, roughly 4.7% detected once. A UMI-containing oligonucleotide was joined by 3' ligation to the TCR cDNA template. The receptors come from a female donor in good health.

At least ten counts were recorded for this clonotype. The CDR3 bases are TGCAGTGCTATTGGCCTACCTTTCTCAGATACGCAGTATTTT. Translation: CSAIGLPFSDTQYF. The genes are TRBV20-1 and TRBJ2-3, with D uncertain. Germline CDR1 reads DFQATT; CDR2 reads SNEGSKA (reference sequence). Trimming took off 4 bases at V and 4 bases at J, with 15 bases between the two ends. CDR3 size: 14 residues.

This clonotype has at least ten counts. CDR3 in DNA: TGTGCCAGCAGCTTGGAGGGGCCCGCCTACGAGCAGTACTTC. It translates to CASSLEGPAYEQYF. The J gene is TRBJ2-7, the V gene TRBV5-6; D is possibly TRBD1 (5 bases). The CDR3 covers 14 residues. V lost 0 bases to trimming and J lost 2 bases, with 9 bases between them. Germline V CDR1 and CDR2: SGHDT, YYEEEE. Supplemented by reference TRBV5-6 and TRBJ2-7, the full variable domain reads DAGVTQSPTHLIKTRGQQVTLRCSPKSGHDTVSWYQQALGQGPQFIFQYYEEEERQRGNFPDRFSGHQFPNYSSELNVNALLLGDSALYLCASSLEGPAYEQYFGPGTRLTVT.

This clonotype was seen at least ten times. J is TRBJ2-3 and V is TRBV9; maybe TRBD2 (6 bases). Germline CDR1 SGDLS, CDR2 YYNGEE. The V end lost 4 bases, the J end lost 1 base, and 19 bases lay between the germline ends. The CDR3 sequence is 17 residues long. In DNA form, the CDR3 reads TGTGCCAGCAGCCCCGGGCTTAGGAGGGCCGGCACAGATACGCAGTATTTT. Translation gives CASSPGLRRAGTDTQYF.